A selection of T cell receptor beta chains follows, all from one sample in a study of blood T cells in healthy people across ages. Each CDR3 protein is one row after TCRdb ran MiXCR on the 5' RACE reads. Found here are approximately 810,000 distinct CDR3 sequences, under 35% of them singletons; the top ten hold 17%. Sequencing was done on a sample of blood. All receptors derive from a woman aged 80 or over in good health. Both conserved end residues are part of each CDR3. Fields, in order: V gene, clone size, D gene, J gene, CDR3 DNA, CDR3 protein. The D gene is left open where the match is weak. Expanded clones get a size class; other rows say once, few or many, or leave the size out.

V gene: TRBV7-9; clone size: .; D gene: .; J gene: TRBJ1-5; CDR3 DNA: TGTGCCAGCAGCTTAAATCAGAGAAATCAGCCCCAGCATTTT; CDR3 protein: CASSLNQRNQPQHF
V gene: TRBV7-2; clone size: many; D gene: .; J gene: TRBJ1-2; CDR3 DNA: TGTGCCAGCCAGGGGCGAGCTAACTATGGCTACACCTTC; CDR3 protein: CASQGRANYGYTF
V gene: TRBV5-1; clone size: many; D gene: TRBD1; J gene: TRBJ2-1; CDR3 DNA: TGCGCCAGCAGCTTGGACAGGGGGGAGCAGTTCTTC; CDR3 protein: CASSLDRGEQFF
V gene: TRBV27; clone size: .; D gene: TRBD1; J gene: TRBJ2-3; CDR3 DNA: TGTGCCAGCAGTCGAGAGCCGGGACAGGGCGCAGATACGCAGTATTTT; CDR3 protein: CASSREPGQGADTQYF
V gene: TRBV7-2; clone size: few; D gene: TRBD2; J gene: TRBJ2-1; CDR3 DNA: TGTGCCAGCAGCTTAGCGTTGTCTAGCGGGGGGGATTACAATGAGCAGTTCTTC; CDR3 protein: CASSLALSSGGDYNEQFF
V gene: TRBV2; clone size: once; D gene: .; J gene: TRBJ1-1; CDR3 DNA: TGTGCCAGCAGATTGGACAGCAATGTCCCCAACGCTGAAGCTTTCTTT; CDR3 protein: CASRLDSNVPNAEAFF
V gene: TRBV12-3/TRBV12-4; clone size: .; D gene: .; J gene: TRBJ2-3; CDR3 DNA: TGTGCCAGCAGTTTATGGGGGACGAGAGCAGATACGCAGTATTTT; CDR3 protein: CASSLWGTRADTQYF
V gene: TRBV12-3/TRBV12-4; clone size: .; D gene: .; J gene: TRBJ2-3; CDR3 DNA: TGTGCCAGCAGAGGACTAGGGGGGAGAACAGATGCGCAATATTTT; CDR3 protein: CASRGLGGRTDAQYF
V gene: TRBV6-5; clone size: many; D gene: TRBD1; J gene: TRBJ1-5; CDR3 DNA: TGTGCCAGCAGTTACTCCAGGGACAGCAGCCAGCCCCAGCATTTT; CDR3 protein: CASSYSRDSSQPQHF
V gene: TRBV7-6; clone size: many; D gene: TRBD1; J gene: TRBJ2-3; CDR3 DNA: TGTGCCAGCAGCTTAGGGGGCCGACAGGGAACAGATACGCAGTATTTT; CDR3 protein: CASSLGGRQGTDTQYF
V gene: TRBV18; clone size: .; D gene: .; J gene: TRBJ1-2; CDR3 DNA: TGTGCCAGCTCACCACCGGACAGACTTAACTATGGCTACACCTTC; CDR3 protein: CASSPPDRLNYGYTF